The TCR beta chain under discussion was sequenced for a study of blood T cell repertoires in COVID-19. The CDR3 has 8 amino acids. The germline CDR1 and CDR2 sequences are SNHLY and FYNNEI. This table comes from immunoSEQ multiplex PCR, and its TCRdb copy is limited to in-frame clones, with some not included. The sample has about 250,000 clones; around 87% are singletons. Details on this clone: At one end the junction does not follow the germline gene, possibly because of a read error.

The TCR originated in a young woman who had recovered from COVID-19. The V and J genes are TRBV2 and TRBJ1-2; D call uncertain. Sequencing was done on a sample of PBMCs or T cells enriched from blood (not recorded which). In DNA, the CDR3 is TGTGCCAGCAGTGAGGCCTTCTTC. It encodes CASSEAFF.